These T cell receptor beta chains were read from a single sample in a study of T cell responses to AZD1222 COVID-19 vaccine. The data were produced by immunoSEQ multiplex PCR, yet TCRdb's version contains in-frame clones alone and is incomplete. This sample has approximately 120,000 clones, with around 87% found just once. Sequencing used peripheral blood, obtained on day 0 of AZD1222 vaccination. The receptors stem from an adult in good health. The CDR3 runs from the conserved cysteine through the conserved F or W. A D gene is named only where the DNA matches it firmly. Where a row states a size, it is once, few, many or the class of an expanded clone; other rows omit it.

V gene	clone size	J gene	CDR3 length	D gene	CDR3 protein	CDR3 DNA
TRBV19	.	TRBJ2-1	15	TRBD2	CASSIPLAGGHEQFF	TGTGCCAGTAGTATTCCTCTAGCGGGGGGACATGAGCAGTTCTTC
TRBV18	.	TRBJ2-7	19	TRBD2	CASSSLILAGGQSSYEQYF	TGTGCCAGCTCATCTCTCATACTAGCGGGGGGGCAAAGCTCCTACGAGCAGTACTTC
TRBV6-5	.	TRBJ2-5	13	.	CASSSQFQETQYF	TGTGCCAGCTCAAGTCAGTTCCAAGAGACCCAGTACTTC
TRBV12-3/TRBV12-4	.	TRBJ1-1	13	.	CASRRQPNTEAFF	TGTGCCAGCAGGAGACAGCCGAACACTGAAGCTTTCTTT
TRBV19	once	TRBJ2-7	17	TRBD2	CASSKQPLAGSTYEQYF	TGTGCCAGTAGTAAACAACCCCTAGCGGGATCTACCTACGAGCAGTACTTC
TRBV5-1	.	TRBJ1-4	13	.	CASSPSDSSPLFF	TGCGCCAGCAGCCCTTCGGACAGCTCTCCCCTGTTTTTT
TRBV27	once	TRBJ2-7	14	.	CASSLGGSALEQYF	TGTGCCAGCAGTTTAGGTGGGAGTGCGCTCGAGCAGTACTTC
TRBV5-4	.	TRBJ2-5	15	.	CASRVSHDSAETQYF	TGTGCCAGCAGGGTGTCTCACGACAGCGCTGAGACCCAGTACTTC
TRBV19	.	TRBJ1-4	16	.	CASTQSLGPLNEKLFF	TGTGCCAGTACCCAATCATTGGGACCGCTTAATGAAAAACTGTTTTTT
TRBV19	.	TRBJ2-3	15	.	CASTDFYRAGDTQYF	TGTGCCAGTACCGATTTTTACAGGGCAGGAGATACGCAGTATTTT
TRBV18	.	TRBJ1-1	14	.	CASSPDLTADEAFF	TGTGCCAGCTCACCAGACTTGACAGCGGATGAAGCTTTCTTT
TRBV6-2/TRBV6-3	few	TRBJ2-7	13	.	CASSRLDFGEQYF	TGTGCCAGCAGCCGACTAGACTTCGGTGAGCAGTACTTC
TRBV27	.	TRBJ2-7	12	TRBD1	CASKGASYEQYF	TGTGCCAGCAAGGGGGCTTCCTACGAGCAGTACTTC
TRBV9	.	TRBJ2-2	12	.	CASSVATGELFF	TGTGCCAGCAGCGTAGCCACCGGGGAGCTGTTTTTT
TRBV5-4	.	TRBJ2-7	12	.	CASSLGAYEQYF	TGTGCCAGCAGCTTGGGGGCGTACGAGCAGTACTTC
TRBV6-5	.	TRBJ2-3	15	TRBD2	CASSYVASGTDTQYF	TGTGCCAGCAGTTACGTGGCTAGCGGGACAGATACGCAGTATTTT
TRBV7-9	.	TRBJ1-3	17	.	CASSSPPGLFSGNTIYF	TGTGCCAGCAGCTCGCCACCGGGACTCTTCTCTGGGAACACCATATATTTT
TRBV28	.	TRBJ2-3	16	.	CASTSSSGTSTDTQYF	TGTGCCAGCACCTCGAGTAGCGGAACTAGCACAGATACGCAGTATTTT
TRBV30	.	TRBJ1-1	11	.	CAWSVGFAAFF	TGTGCCTGGAGTGTTGGGTTCGCAGCTTTCTTT
TRBV9	.	TRBJ1-2	16	.	CASSPQPGPGNYGYTF	TGTGCCAGCAGCCCTCAGCCAGGGCCAGGGAACTATGGCTACACCTTC
TRBV5-1	.	TRBJ2-5	15	TRBD1	CASSDGQGTQETQYF	TGCGCCAGCAGCGATGGACAGGGGACTCAAGAGACCCAGTACTTC
TRBV9	.	TRBJ2-3	15	TRBD1	CASSVGNTGEDTQYF	TGTGCCAGCAGCGTCGGAAATACAGGGGAGGATACGCAGTATTTT
TRBV5-1	.	TRBJ1-2	13	.	CASSPQDSSGYTF	TGCGCCAGCAGCCCACAGGACAGCTCTGGCTACACCTTC
TRBV30	.	TRBJ1-1	12	.	CAWSTPITEAFF	TGTGCCTGGAGTACCCCAATCACTGAAGCTTTCTTT
TRBV4-3	.	TRBJ1-6	13	.	CASSQSYNSPLHF	TGCGCCAGCAGCCAATCTTATAATTCACCCCTCCACTTT
TRBV28	once	TRBJ2-5	14	.	CASGEGGVQETQYF	TGTGCCAGTGGCGAGGGCGGAGTCCAAGAGACCCAGTACTTC
TRBV2	.	TRBJ1-3	17	TRBD1	CASSDRQGIESGNTIYF	TGTGCCAGCAGTGATCGACAGGGGATAGAGTCTGGAAACACCATATATTTT
TRBV2	.	TRBJ1-2	13	.	CASSLRGLYGYTF	TGTGCCAGCAGCCTTCGAGGGCTCTATGGCTACACCTTC
TRBV19	.	TRBJ1-5	17	TRBD1	CASSPGQGPMSNQPQHF	TGTGCCAGTAGTCCTGGACAGGGCCCTATGAGCAATCAGCCCCAGCATTTT
TRBV19	.	TRBJ1-1	15	.	CASSISGTLNTEAFF	TGTGCCAGTAGTATATCCGGGACACTGAACACTGAAGCTTTCTTT
TRBV9	.	TRBJ2-1	15	TRBD1	CASSVAGTGGTEQFF	TGTGCCAGCAGCGTAGCCGGGACAGGGGGCACTGAGCAGTTCTTC
TRBV6-2/TRBV6-3	.	TRBJ2-7	13	.	CASSVGDSYEQYF	TGTGCCAGCAGCGTGGGGGACTCCTACGAGCAGTACTTC
TRBV18	.	TRBJ2-7	15	TRBD2	CASSPRASGSYEQYF	TGTGCCAGCTCACCAAGGGCTAGCGGGAGCTACGAGCAGTACTTC
TRBV6-4	.	TRBJ2-5	16	TRBD1	CASMIYRTGGWETQYF	TGTGCCAGCATGATTTACAGGACAGGGGGCTGGGAGACCCAGTACTTC
TRBV9	.	TRBJ1-2	14	.	CASSAEIGAGGYTF	TGTGCCAGCAGCGCCGAGATAGGTGCGGGTGGCTACACCTTC
TRBV5-1	.	TRBJ2-7	13	.	CASSPGPRGEQYF	TGCGCCAGCAGCCCCGGTCCAAGGGGGGAGCAGTACTTC
TRBV27	.	TRBJ1-5	15	.	CASSLLGGPNQPQHF	TGTGCCAGCAGTTTGCTGGGGGGCCCCAATCAGCCCCAGCATTTT
TRBV7-9	.	TRBJ1-6	16	TRBD1	CASSNATGYSGSPLHF	TGTGCCAGCAGCAATGCGACAGGGTATTCGGGTTCACCCCTCCACTTT
TRBV5-1	.	TRBJ2-1	17	TRBD2	CASSLDLAGGPYNEQFF	TGCGCCAGCAGCTTGGACCTAGCGGGAGGCCCCTACAATGAGCAGTTCTTC
TRBV6-2/TRBV6-3	.	TRBJ2-7	16	TRBD2	CASSLSGTSINYEQYF	TGTGCCAGCAGTTTATCCGGGACTAGCATAAACTACGAGCAGTACTTC
TRBV6-4	.	TRBJ2-1	13	TRBD1	CASSGLRGTGQFF	TGTGCCAGCAGTGGGCTGAGGGGGACAGGGCAGTTCTTC
TRBV27	.	TRBJ1-1	13	.	CASSLLDRTEAFF	TGTGCCAGCAGTTTATTGGACCGCACTGAAGCTTTCTTT
TRBV18	.	TRBJ1-2	17	TRBD1	CASSTSLQGAGDYGYTF	TGTGCCAGCTCCACCTCCCTACAGGGGGCTGGCGACTATGGCTACACCTTC
TRBV7-2	.	TRBJ1-5	14	.	CASSHGRLVQPQHF	TGTGCCAGCAGCCATGGGCGGTTGGTTCAGCCCCAGCATTTT
TRBV19	.	TRBJ1-3	14	.	CASSISERGNTIYF	TGTGCCAGTAGTATAAGTGAACGGGGAAACACCATATATTTT
TRBV9	.	TRBJ2-5	15	TRBD2	CASSAGGPYQETQYF	TGTGCCAGCAGCGCGGGAGGGCCGTACCAAGAGACCCAGTACTTC
TRBV2	.	TRBJ2-3	14	.	CASSENREPDTQYF	TGTGCCAGCAGTGAAAACAGAGAGCCAGATACGCAGTATTTT
TRBV9	.	TRBJ2-7	13	.	CASSVAGSVEQYF	TGTGCCAGCAGCGTAGCGGGATCCGTCGAGCAGTACTTC
TRBV7-3	once	TRBJ2-1	16	.	CASSPTGTLSYNEQFF	TGTGCCAGCAGCCCTACGGGGACACTCTCCTACAATGAGCAGTTCTTC